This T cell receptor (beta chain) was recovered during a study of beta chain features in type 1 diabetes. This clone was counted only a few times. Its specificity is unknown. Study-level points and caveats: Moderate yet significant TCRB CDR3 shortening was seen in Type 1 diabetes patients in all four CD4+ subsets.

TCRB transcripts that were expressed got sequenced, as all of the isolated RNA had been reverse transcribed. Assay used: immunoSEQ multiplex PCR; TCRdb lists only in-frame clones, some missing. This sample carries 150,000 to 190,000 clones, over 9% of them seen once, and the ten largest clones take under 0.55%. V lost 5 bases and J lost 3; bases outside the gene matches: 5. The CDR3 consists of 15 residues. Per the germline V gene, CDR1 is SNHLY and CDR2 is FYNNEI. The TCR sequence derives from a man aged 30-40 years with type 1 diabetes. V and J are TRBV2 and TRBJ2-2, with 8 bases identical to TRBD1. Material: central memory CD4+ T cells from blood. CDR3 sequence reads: CASSPGQAYTGELFF. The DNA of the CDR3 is TGTGCCAGCAGTCCGGGACAGGCTTACACCGGGGAGCTGTTTTTT.